This TCR beta chain comes out of a study of control samples from healthy donors and cancer patients. The germline gives CDR1 SGHTA, CDR2 FQGNSA. The V end was cut by 5 bases, the J end by 3 bases, with 11 bases between. The CDR3 is made up of 13 amino acids. This table comes from immunoSEQ multiplex PCR, and its TCRdb copy is limited to in-frame clones, with some not included. The sample gives hundreds of thousands of clones, more than 80% of which show up once; 5% to 7% is in the top ten. The sample taken for sequencing was PBMCs. The V call is TRBV7-2, the J call TRBJ2-7; D remains ambiguous. The receptor comes from a man aged 40-49 years with head and neck cancer. CDR3 in DNA: TGTGCCAGCAGCCGAGGAAGGGACTACGAGCAGTACTTC. As protein: CASSRGRDYEQYF.